These 31 T cell receptor beta chains were sequenced from one sample in a study of shared clonotypes between healthy human individuals. Using immunoSEQ multiplex PCR, the repertoire was profiled, and TCRdb retains in-frame clones only, with some absent. The sample has about 2.1 million clones; 85% to 95% are singletons. It was CD45RO-negative cells, positively selected for CCR7, that made up naive CD8 cells, with terminally differentiated effector memory CD45RA+ cells excluded. Specimen: naive CD8+ T cells from PBMCs. These receptors were collected from a man between 18 and 35 years old in good health. Some clones in this sample may be carry-over from other donors' samples.

The genes are TRBV7-9 and TRBJ2-1; D gene ambiguous. CDR3 length: 19 residues. Germline CDR1 SEHNR, CDR2 FQNEAQ (reference sequence). V lost 1 base, J lost 2 bases, and 21 bases lay in between. This CDR3 is CASSLVSDVWRTAYNEQFF. The CDR3 DNA follows: TGTGCCAGCAGCTTAGTATCCGATGTATGGCGTACAGCCTACAATGAGCAGTTCTTC.

Turning to this clone: Different DNA sequences within this sample yield the same CDR3. CDR3 nucleotide sequence: TGTGCCAGCCGGACGGGCTACGAGCAGTACTTC. Amino acid sequence: CASRTGYEQYF. The gene calls are TRBV27 and TRBJ2-7; no clear D. CDR3 length: 11 residues. Germline values: CDR1 MNHEY, CDR2 SMNVEV (reference sequence). Trimming shortened V by 8 bases and J by 3 bases, and 8 bases separated the two germline ends.

This rearrangement joins TRBV2 to TRBJ2-7, with TRBD1 identical over 10 bases. The trim removed 3 bases at V and 4 bases at J, leaving 6 bases unmatched. The CDR3 spans 15 residues. Per the germline V gene, CDR1 is SNHLY and CDR2 is FYNNEI. CDR3 in amino acids: CASSERPGQGYEQYF. In DNA form, the CDR3 reads TGTGCCAGCAGTGAGCGGCCGGGACAGGGGTACGAGCAGTACTTC.

As for this clone: Other DNA variants within this sample encode the same CDR3. V usage is TRBV9 and J usage is TRBJ2-7; D perhaps matches TRBD2 (5 bases). The V gene's germline CDR1 is SGDLS and CDR2 YYNGEE. V lost 0 bases to trimming and J lost 0 bases, with 7 bases between them. The CDR3 contains 14 residues. CDR3 in amino acids: CASSVVGNSYEQYF. CDR3 DNA: TGTGCCAGCAGCGTAGTCGGGAACTCCTACGAGCAGTACTTC.

The chain carries TRBV9 and TRBJ1-1, with a tentative D call TRBD1 (5 bases). In germline, CDR1 is SGDLS, CDR2 YYNGEE. The V and J ends lost 0 bases and 6 bases respectively, with 9 bases between them. The CDR3 has 13 residues. DNA for the CDR3: TGTGCCAGCAGCGTAGGGGACTACCCTGAAGCTTTCTTT. This translates into CASSVGDYPEAFF.

The rearrangement uses TRBV14 and TRBJ2-1, with D possibly matching TRBD2 (5 bases). The V end lost 1 base, the J end lost 7 bases, and 14 bases lay between the germline ends. The CDR3 consists of 15 residues. Germline CDR1 and CDR2: SGHDN and FVKESK. CDR3 bases: TGTGCCAGCAGCCAAGTTCGCCTAGCTGGTAATGAGCAGTTCTTC. Translating gives CASSQVRLAGNEQFF.

V is TRBV29-1 and J is TRBJ2-7; unclear D gene. V gave up 0 bases and J gave up 3 bases, with 3 bases separating them. Germline assignment: CDR1 SQVTM and CDR2 ANQGSEA. This CDR3 is built from 11 residues. The CDR3 region is CSVEEGYEQYF. The CDR3 nucleotides read TGCAGCGTTGAAGAGGGCTACGAGCAGTACTTC.

This clone appeared a single time. The gene calls are TRBV7-9 and TRBJ2-3; the D gene is possibly TRBD1 (6 bases). CDR1 is SEHNR and CDR2 is FQNEAQ in the germline V gene (reference sequence). Deletions cut 5 bases from V and 2 bases from J, with 17 bases between. The CDR3 is 16 amino acids. CDR3 residues: CASSQPRTEATDTQYF. The CDR3 coding sequence is TGTGCCAGCAGCCAGCCCCGGACAGAAGCCACAGATACGCAGTATTTT.

As concerns this clone: The sample holds other DNA sequences that translate to the same CDR3. The chain carries TRBV5-1 and TRBJ2-7, with D perhaps TRBD1 or TRBD2 (5 bases each). The CDR3 consists of 14 residues. Germline CDR1 SGHRS, CDR2 YFSETQ. V lost 0 bases to trimming and J lost 1 base, with 8 bases between them. The CDR3 DNA reads as TGCGCCAGCAGCTTGGCCGGGGCATCCTACGAGCAGTACTTC. It yields the protein CASSLAGASYEQYF.

DNA for the CDR3: TGTGCCAGCAGTCAAGACAGGGTCTGGGGCACAGATACGCAGTATTTT. Its translation: CASSQDRVWGTDTQYF. V gene TRBV27 combines with J gene TRBJ2-3, with 7 bases matching TRBD1. This CDR3 is 16 amino acids long. Per germline, CDR1 MNHEY and CDR2 SMNVEV (reference sequence). Germline trimming cut 5 bases from V and 1 base from J; bases unmatched to any gene: 9.

This chain joins TRBV27 and TRBJ2-1, with D perhaps matching TRBD2 (6 bases). CDR1 and CDR2 from the germline V gene are MNHEY and SMNVEV (reference sequence). Trimming pared 3 bases from V and 6 bases from J, leaving 12 bases between. CDR3 length: 14 residues. The CDR3 DNA sequence: TGTGCCAGCAGTTTTGTGGGAGGCCTCAATGAGCAGTTCTTC. Protein product: CASSFVGGLNEQFF.

The gene calls are TRBV6-6 and TRBJ1-3; 8 nucleotides align to TRBD1. This CDR3 spans 14 amino acids. The germline gives CDR1 MNHNY, CDR2 SVGAGI (reference sequence). Trimming took 6 bases from V and 0 from J; bases not matched to a gene: 1. The CDR3 coding sequence is TGTGCCAGCAGCACAGGGGGCTCTGGAAACACCATATATTTT. Translating gives CASSTGGSGNTIYF.

The chain uses TRBV4-1 and TRBJ2-1; either TRBD1 or TRBD2 may supply D (6 bases each). Germline V CDR1 and CDR2: MGHRA, YSYEKL. Trimming took 2 bases from V and 3 from J, leaving 17 bases between them. The CDR3 is 17 amino acids. Here the CDR3 DNA reads TGCGCCAGCAGCCAATACGAGGAGGGGGAAGGCTACAATGAGCAGTTCTTC. Its protein product is CASSQYEEGEGYNEQFF.

Concerning this clone itself: Other DNA sequences from this sample encode an identical CDR3 as well. The rearrangement links TRBV6-5 to TRBJ2-1; D ambiguous. Germline V gene lookup returns CDR1 MNHEY and CDR2 SVGAGI. Trimming pared 0 bases from V and 9 bases from J, leaving 9 bases between. The CDR3 extends over 13 amino acids. CDR3 DNA: TGTGCCAGCAGTTACTCACGGGTAGCTGAGCAGTTCTTC. Translated, it gives CASSYSRVAEQFF.

This chain uses TRBV7-3 with TRBJ2-1, with TRBD1 matching 8 bases. J was trimmed by 4 bases and V by 4 bases; bases with no gene match: 6. The germline V gene encodes CDR1 SGHTA and CDR2 FQGTGA. The CDR3 contains 15 residues. The CDR3 sequence: CASSWGTGPYNEQFF. The CDR3 DNA sequence: TGTGCCAGCAGCTGGGGGACAGGTCCTTACAATGAGCAGTTCTTC. Full variable domain (rest looked up from reference TRBV7-3 and TRBJ2-1): GAGVSQTPSNKVTEKGKYVELRCDPISGHTALYWYRQSLGQGPEFLIYFQGTGAADDSGLPNDRFFAVRPEGSVSTLKIQRTERGDSAVYLCASSWGTGPYNEQFFGPGTRLTVL.

The V call is TRBV10-3, the J call TRBJ2-3; tentatively, D is TRBD2 (6 bases). CDR1 is ENHRY, CDR2 SYGVKD, per germline. Trimming cost V 0 bases and J 9 bases, with 19 bases left between them. CDR3 length: 16 amino acids. CDR3 region: CAISESNTVGRGTQYF. The CDR3, as DNA: TGTGCCATCAGTGAGTCGAATACAGTGGGGCGGGGAACGCAGTATTTT.

The chain combines TRBV7-2 with TRBJ2-5; TRBD1 agrees at 9 bases. The CDR3 is made up of 15 amino acids. V trimming: 5 bases; J trimming: 5 bases; junction bases outside the gene matches: 9. Germline CDR1 SGHTA, CDR2 FQGNSA. The CDR3 DNA reads as TGTGCCAGCAGCCCCGGGACAGGGCTTTTGGAGACCCAGTACTTC. It yields the protein CASSPGTGLLETQYF. Looking up the rest from reference TRBV7-2 and TRBJ2-5 gives the full variable domain: GAGVSQSPSNKVTEKGKDVELRCDPISGHTALYWYRQSLGQGLEFLIYFQGNSAPDKSGLPSDRFSAERTGGSVSTLTIQRTQQEDSAVYLCASSPGTGLLETQYFGPGTRLLVL.

This rearrangement joins TRBV28 to TRBJ1-2, with a tentative D call TRBD1 (5 bases). Trimming cost V 6 bases and J 3 bases, with 14 bases left between them. This CDR3 has 14 amino acids. Germline V lookup: CDR1 MDHEN, CDR2 SYDVKM. DNA for the CDR3: TGTGCCAGCAGCCAGACCAGGGACGACTATGGCTACACCTTC. It yields the protein CASSQTRDDYGYTF.

This clone was recorded only once. CDR3 sequence (DNA): TGTGCCAGCAGCCAAGATCCCCGGACTAGCGGGGGCAATGAGCAGTTCTTC. Amino acid sequence: CASSQDPRTSGGNEQFF. V gene TRBV14 combines with J gene TRBJ2-1; 13 nucleotides align to TRBD2. CDR3 length: 17 amino acids. CDR1 is SGHDN and CDR2 is FVKESK in the germline V gene. With 0 bases clipped from V and 6 bases from J, the junction kept 5 bases outside the gene matches.

Worth noting for this clone: Without the conserved terminal phenylalanine or tryptophan, this CDR3 likely stems from a read error. Because the CDR3's place on the DNA is in doubt, the DNA is left out and the CDR3 is given as listed by TCRdb. V gene TRBV21-1 combines with J gene TRBJ2-7; TRBD1 is taken as the D call from the table, unchecked against the DNA. TRBV21-1 is recorded as a pseudogene. Counting both end residues, the CDR3 totals 9 amino acids. CDR3 residues: CASLLRDIL.

Only one count was recorded for this clone. For the CDR3, the DNA is TGTGCCACCAGCCCCTTTAGTGGGGGCGGGAATGAGCAGTTCTTC. Protein product: CATSPFSGGGNEQFF. The chain couples TRBV15 to TRBJ2-1; D is perhaps TRBD1 (6 bases). The V and J ends lost 5 bases and 7 bases respectively, with 18 bases between them. CDR3 size: 15 residues. CDR1 and CDR2 (germline): LNHNV, YYDKDF (reference sequence).

J is TRBJ2-3 and V is TRBV28, with 9 bases that match TRBD1. This CDR3 is built from 16 residues. Trimming removed 7 bases from V and 1 base from J; junction bases left unmatched: 9. Germline CDR1 reads MDHEN; CDR2 reads SYDVKM. CDR3 in DNA: TGTGCCAGCACCTCGGGGAGGACAGGGGGCACAGATACGCAGTATTTT. It encodes CASTSGRTGGTDTQYF. The variable domain in full, completed from reference TRBV28 and TRBJ2-3, reads DVKVTQSSRYLVKRTGEKVFLECVQDMDHENMFWYRQDPGLGLRLIYFSYDVKMKEKGDIPEGYSVSREKKERFSLILESASTNQTSMYLCASTSGRTGGTDTQYFGPGTRLTVL.

This chain connects TRBV29-1 to TRBJ2-1; no reliable D call. Trimming cost V 5 bases and J 0 bases, with 8 bases left between them. Per the germline V gene, CDR1 is SQVTM and CDR2 is ANQGSEA. The CDR3 totals 13 residues. CDR3 in DNA: TGCAGCGTTTACCGGACCTCCTACAATGAGCAGTTCTTC. It translates to CSVYRTSYNEQFF.

The chain is built from TRBV6-1 and TRBJ1-2; D is possibly TRBD1 (5 bases). CDR1 is MNHNS, CDR2 SASEGT, per germline. CDR3 length: 14 amino acids. The ends were cut back, 9 bases at V and 0 bases at J, with 14 bases in the middle. The CDR3 region is CARGTGPPNYGYTF. The CDR3 DNA sequence: TGTGCCAGGGGAACGGGGCCCCCTAACTATGGCTACACCTTC.

This sequence joins TRBV5-6 and TRBJ2-7; no clear D. CDR3 length equals 16 residues. Germline assignment: CDR1 SGHDT and CDR2 YYEEEE. Trimming stripped 0 bases from V and 0 bases from J, with 13 bases between. CDR3 amino acids: CASSLGGLAVSYEQYF. The CDR3 coding sequence is TGTGCCAGCAGCTTGGGGGGATTGGCAGTCTCCTACGAGCAGTACTTC.

V and J are TRBV5-1 and TRBJ2-7, with 8 bases lining up with TRBD1. The length of the CDR3 is 17 residues. J was trimmed by 5 bases and V by 4 bases; bases with no gene match: 17. Germline CDR1 reads SGHRS; CDR2 reads YFSETQ. CDR3 DNA sequence: TGCGCCAGCAGCATACCAGGCGAGACAGGGGTAATGAACGAGCAGTACTTC. It encodes CASSIPGETGVMNEQYF.

This chain uses TRBV7-8 with TRBJ2-1, with TRBD2 as a possible D gene (6 bases). V lost 2 bases, J lost 0 bases, and 11 bases lay in between. Germline CDR1 SGHVS, CDR2 FQNEAQ. This CDR3 has 16 residues. The CDR3 bases are TGTGCCAGCAGCTTATTCCTAGCGAGCTCCTACAATGAGCAGTTCTTC. Amino acids: CASSLFLASSYNEQFF.

The gene calls are TRBV7-9 and TRBJ2-7, with D possibly being TRBD2 (6 bases). V was clipped by 3 bases and J by 0 bases, with 18 bases between them. The germline V gene has CDR1 SEHNR and CDR2 FQNEAQ (reference sequence). The length of the CDR3 is 17 residues. CDR3 amino acids: CASSLARSGKGSYEQYF. Here the CDR3 DNA reads TGTGCCAGCAGCTTGGCCCGTAGCGGAAAGGGCTCCTACGAGCAGTACTTC.

The rearrangement uses TRBV7-2 and TRBJ2-1; 10 nucleotides line up with TRBD2. V lost 1 base, J lost 6 bases, and 6 bases stayed unmatched. The CDR3 spans 16 residues. From germline, CDR1 is SGHTA and CDR2 FQGNSA. The CDR3 protein is CASSLVLAGASNEQFF. CDR3 bases: TGTGCCAGCAGCTTAGTTCTAGCGGGAGCCTCCAATGAGCAGTTCTTC.

The chain has TRBV27 and TRBJ2-7; D is possibly TRBD2 (5 bases). Trimming pared 0 bases from V and 3 bases from J, leaving 15 bases between. Germline V lookup: CDR1 MNHEY, CDR2 SMNVEV (reference sequence). The CDR3 is 16 residues long. The CDR3 loop reads CASSLSYPADFYEQYF. The CDR3 region has the DNA TGTGCCAGCAGTTTATCGTATCCAGCGGACTTCTACGAGCAGTACTTC.

This chain uses TRBV12-5 with TRBJ2-7, with D perhaps matching TRBD1 or TRBD2 (6 bases each). The CDR3 sequence is 16 residues long. Between the trimmed V and J ends, which lost 2 bases and 2 bases, there was a span of 16 bases. From germline, CDR1 is LGHNT and CDR2 FRNRAP. The CDR3: CASGLNLGGRAYEQYF. The CDR3 DNA sequence: TGTGCTAGTGGTTTGAATCTGGGGGGCCGCGCCTACGAGCAGTACTTC.